This record covers a single T cell receptor (beta chain). What it binds is unknown. V was clipped by 0 bases and J by 0 bases, with 7 bases between them. Germline V CDR1 and CDR2: SGHRS, YFSETQ. There are 15 residues in the CDR3. The data originate from a study of cytomegalovirus exposure and HLA in healthy donors. Whole-study context: There were about 85 million unique TCRs (from HLA-typed donors) in an early data release.

Primers included in the PCR were 60 Vbeta and 13 Jbeta primers. How the authors handled the data: It was a later analysis that counted tens of millions of unique TCR beta chains, of which around 11 million were shared. This table comes from immunoSEQ multiplex PCR, and its TCRdb copy is limited to in-frame clones, with some not included. That table supplies the V and J calls and clone size; D and trimming were determined from the DNA. The table shows approximately 160,000 clones, with 70% to 80% occurring only once. Study-wide results and caveats: Differences between HLA loci emerged in a later analysis of TCR association rates, with DRB1 most and HLA-C fewest. The majority of CMV-associated TCR beta chains were reported as apparently HLA-restricted in a later analysis.

The source material was PBMCs. The clonotype was recovered from a man between 40 and 49 years old in good health and CMV-seronegative. The rearrangement joins TRBV5-1 to TRBJ1-3; D gene unclear. The CDR3 nucleotides are TGCGCCAGCAGCTTGGACTTTAGCTCTGGAAACACCATATATTTT. Translating it yields CASSLDFSSGNTIYF.